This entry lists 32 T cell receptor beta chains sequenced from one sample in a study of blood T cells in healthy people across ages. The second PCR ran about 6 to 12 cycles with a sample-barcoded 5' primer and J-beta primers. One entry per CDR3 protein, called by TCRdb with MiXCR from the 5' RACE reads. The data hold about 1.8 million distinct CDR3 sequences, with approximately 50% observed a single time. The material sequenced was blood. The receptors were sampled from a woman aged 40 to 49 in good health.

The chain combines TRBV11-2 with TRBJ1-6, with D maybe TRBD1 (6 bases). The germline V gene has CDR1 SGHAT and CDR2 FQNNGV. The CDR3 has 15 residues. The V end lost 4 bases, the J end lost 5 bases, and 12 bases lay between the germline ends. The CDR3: CASSSDRHNNSPLHF. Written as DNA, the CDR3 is TGTGCCAGCAGCTCAGACAGGCATAATAATTCACCCCTCCACTTT.

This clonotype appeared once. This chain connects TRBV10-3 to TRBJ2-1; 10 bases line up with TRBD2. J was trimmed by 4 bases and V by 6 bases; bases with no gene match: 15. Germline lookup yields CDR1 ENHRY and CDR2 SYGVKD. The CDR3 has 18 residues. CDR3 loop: CAIRDLAGDARPYNEQFF. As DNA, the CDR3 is TGTGCCATCAGGGATCTAGCGGGGGACGCCCGACCTTACAATGAGCAGTTCTTC.

The CDR3 loop reads CASSGGKGYEQYF. For the CDR3, the DNA is TGTGCCAGCTCCGGCGGAAAGGGCTACGAGCAGTACTTC. This chain links TRBV18 with TRBJ2-7; D ambiguous. The CDR3 consists of 13 residues. Trimming stripped 6 bases from V and 3 bases from J, with 12 bases between. Looked up from germline, CDR1 is KGHSH and CDR2 is LQKENI.

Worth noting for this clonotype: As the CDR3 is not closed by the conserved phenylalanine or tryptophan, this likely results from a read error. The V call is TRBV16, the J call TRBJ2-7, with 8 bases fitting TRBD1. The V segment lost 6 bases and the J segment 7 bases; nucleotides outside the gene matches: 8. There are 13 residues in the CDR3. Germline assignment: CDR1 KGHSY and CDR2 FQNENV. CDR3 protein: CASSQTGVLEQYI. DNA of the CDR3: TGTGCCAGCAGTCAGACAGGGGTGTTGGAGCAGTACATC.

The CDR3 coding sequence is TGTGCCACCCTAGGCCGGGGAATTCAGTACTTC. Encoded protein: CATLGRGIQYF. This rearrangement joins TRBV6-2 or TRBV6-3 to TRBJ2-5, with D possibly matching TRBD2 (5 bases). The CDR3 consists of 11 residues. Trimming left V 10 bases short and J 11 bases short, with 17 bases between. CDR1 and CDR2 (germline): MNHEY, SVGEGT.

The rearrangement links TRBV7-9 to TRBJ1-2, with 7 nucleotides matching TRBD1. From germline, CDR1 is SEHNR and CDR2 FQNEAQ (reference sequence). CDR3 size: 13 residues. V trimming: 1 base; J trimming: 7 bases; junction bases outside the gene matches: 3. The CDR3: CASSLETGSGYTF. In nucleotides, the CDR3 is TGTGCCAGCAGCTTAGAGACAGGGAGTGGCTACACCTTC.

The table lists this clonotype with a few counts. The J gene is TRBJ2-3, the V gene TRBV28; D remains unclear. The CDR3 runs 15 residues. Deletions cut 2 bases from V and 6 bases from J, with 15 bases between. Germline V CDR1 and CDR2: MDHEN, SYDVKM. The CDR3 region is CASSLASLAGDTQYF. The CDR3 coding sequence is TGTGCCAGCAGTTTAGCTTCCCTGGCCGGGGATACGCAGTATTTT.

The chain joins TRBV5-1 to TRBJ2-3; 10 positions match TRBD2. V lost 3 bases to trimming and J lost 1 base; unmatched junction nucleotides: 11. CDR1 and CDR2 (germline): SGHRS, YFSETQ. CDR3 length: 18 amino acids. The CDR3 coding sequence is TGCGCCAGCAGCTCGGGGGCCTGGACTAGCGGAGGCACAGATACGCAGTATTTT. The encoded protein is CASSSGAWTSGGTDTQYF.

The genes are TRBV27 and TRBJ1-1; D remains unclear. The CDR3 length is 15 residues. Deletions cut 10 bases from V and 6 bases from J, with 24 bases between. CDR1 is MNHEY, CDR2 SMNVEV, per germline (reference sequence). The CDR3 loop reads CATMGYEAGSAEAFF. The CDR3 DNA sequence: TGTGCCACCATGGGGTATGAGGCAGGAAGCGCTGAAGCTTTCTTT.

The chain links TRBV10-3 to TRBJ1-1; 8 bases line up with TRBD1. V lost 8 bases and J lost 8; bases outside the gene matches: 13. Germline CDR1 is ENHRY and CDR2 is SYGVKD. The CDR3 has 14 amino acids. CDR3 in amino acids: CAIRPGTGFPEAFF. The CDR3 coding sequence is TGTGCCATCCGCCCCGGGACAGGATTCCCAGAAGCTTTCTTT.

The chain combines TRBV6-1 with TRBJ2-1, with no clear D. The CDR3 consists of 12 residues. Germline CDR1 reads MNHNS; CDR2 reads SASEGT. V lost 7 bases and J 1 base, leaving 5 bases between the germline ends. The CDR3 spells CASTLSYNEQFF. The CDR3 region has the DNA TGTGCCAGCACACTTTCCTACAATGAGCAGTTCTTC.

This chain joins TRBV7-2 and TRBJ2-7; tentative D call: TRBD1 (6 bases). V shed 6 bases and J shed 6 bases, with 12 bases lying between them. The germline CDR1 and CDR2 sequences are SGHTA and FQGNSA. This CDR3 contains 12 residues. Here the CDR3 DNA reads TGTGCCAGCAGGGATAGGACAGCCGAGCAGTACTTC. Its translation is CASRDRTAEQYF. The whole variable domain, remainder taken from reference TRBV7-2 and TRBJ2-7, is GAGVSQSPSNKVTEKGKDVELRCDPISGHTALYWYRQSLGQGLEFLIYFQGNSAPDKSGLPSDRFSAERTGGSVSTLTIQRTQQEDSAVYLCASRDRTAEQYFGPGTRLTVT.

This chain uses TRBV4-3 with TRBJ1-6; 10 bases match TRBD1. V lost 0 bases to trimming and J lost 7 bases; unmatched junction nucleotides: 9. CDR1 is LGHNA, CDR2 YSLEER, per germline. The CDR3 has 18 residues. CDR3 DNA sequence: TGCGCCAGCAGCCAAGATGGGGGGACAGGGGCTAGGAATTCACCCCTCCACTTT. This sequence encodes CASSQDGGTGARNSPLHF.

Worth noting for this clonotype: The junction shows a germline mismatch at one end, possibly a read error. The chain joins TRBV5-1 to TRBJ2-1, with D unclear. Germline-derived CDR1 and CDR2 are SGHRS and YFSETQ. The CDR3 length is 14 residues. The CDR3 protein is CAGSFADSYDEQFF. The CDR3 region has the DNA TGCGCCGGCAGCTTCGCAGATTCGTACGATGAGCAGTTCTTC.

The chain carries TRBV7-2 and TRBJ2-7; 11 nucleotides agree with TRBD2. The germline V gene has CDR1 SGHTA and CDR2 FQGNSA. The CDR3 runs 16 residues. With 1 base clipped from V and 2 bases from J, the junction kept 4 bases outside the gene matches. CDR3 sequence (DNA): TGTGCCAGCAGCTTAGGGACTAGCGGGCGTCCCTACGAGCAGTACTTC. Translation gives CASSLGTSGRPYEQYF.

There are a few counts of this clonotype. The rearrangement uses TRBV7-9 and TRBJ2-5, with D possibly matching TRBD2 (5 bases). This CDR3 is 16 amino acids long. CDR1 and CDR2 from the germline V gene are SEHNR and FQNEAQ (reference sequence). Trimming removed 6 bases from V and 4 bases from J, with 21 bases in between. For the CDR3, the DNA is TGTGCCAGCAGGCCCGGGGTAGCCGTGACGGGAGAGACCCAGTACTTC. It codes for CASRPGVAVTGETQYF.

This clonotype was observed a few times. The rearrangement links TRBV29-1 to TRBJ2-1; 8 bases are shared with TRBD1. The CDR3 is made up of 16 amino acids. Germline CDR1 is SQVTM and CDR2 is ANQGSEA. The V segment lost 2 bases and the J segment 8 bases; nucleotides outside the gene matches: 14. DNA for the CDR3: TGCAGCGTTGAAAGGGGGAGGCAGGGGGCTCTGGATGAGCAGTTCTTC. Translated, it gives CSVERGRQGALDEQFF.

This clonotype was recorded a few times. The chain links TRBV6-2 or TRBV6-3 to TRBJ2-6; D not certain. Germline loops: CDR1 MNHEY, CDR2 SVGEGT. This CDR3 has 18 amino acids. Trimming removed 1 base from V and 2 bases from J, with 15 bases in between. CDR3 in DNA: TGTGCCAGCAGTTACTTAACTCGAACGGGTACTGGGGCCAACGTCCTGACTTTC. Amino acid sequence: CASSYLTRTGTGANVLTF.

CDR3 amino acids: CASSQAGQDLMYYGYTF. DNA for the CDR3: TGCGCCAGCAGCCAAGCGGGACAGGACCTAATGTACTATGGCTACACCTTC. V usage is TRBV4-1 and J usage is TRBJ1-2; 8 positions agree with TRBD1. The CDR3 loop spans 17 amino acids. Trimming cost V 1 base and J 3 bases; bases outside gene matches: 10. The germline gives CDR1 MGHRA, CDR2 YSYEKL.

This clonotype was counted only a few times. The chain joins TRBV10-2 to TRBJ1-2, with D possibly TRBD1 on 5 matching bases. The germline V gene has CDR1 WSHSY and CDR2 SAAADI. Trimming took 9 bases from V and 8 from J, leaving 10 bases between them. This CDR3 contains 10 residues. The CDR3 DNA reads TGCGCCAGTGCAGGGTACGGCTACACCTTC. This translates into CASAGYGYTF.

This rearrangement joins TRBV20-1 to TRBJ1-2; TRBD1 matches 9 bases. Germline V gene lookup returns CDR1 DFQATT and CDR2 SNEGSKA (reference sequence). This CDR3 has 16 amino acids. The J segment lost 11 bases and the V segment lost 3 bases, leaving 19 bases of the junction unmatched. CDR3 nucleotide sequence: TGCAGTGCTAGGGGGAATCAAGGGACAGGGTGGCATAAGTACACCTTC. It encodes CSARGNQGTGWHKYTF.

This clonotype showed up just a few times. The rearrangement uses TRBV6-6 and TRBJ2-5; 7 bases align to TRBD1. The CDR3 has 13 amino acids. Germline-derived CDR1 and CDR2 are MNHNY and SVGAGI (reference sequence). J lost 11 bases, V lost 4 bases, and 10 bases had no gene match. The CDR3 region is CASSFSEQGLQYF. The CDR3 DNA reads TGTGCCAGCAGTTTTTCAGAACAGGGGCTACAGTACTTC.

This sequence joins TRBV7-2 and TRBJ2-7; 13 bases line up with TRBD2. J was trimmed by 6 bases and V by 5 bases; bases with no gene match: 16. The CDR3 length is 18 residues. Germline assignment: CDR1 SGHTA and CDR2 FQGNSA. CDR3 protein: CASSPRRLAGGIPLEQYF. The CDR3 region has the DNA TGTGCCAGCAGCCCCCGAAGACTAGCGGGGGGAATACCCCTCGAGCAGTACTTC.

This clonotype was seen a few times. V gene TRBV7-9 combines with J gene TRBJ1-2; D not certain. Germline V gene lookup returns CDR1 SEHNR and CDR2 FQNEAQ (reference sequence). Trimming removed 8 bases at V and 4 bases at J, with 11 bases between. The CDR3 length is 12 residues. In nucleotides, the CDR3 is TGTGCCAGCCTCGGAGGGCCCTATGGCTACACCTTC. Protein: CASLGGPYGYTF.

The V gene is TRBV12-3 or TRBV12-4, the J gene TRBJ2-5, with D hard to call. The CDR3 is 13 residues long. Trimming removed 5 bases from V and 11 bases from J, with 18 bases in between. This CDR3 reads CASSAVSYNEQYF. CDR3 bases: TGTGCCAGCAGTGCTGTCTCCTACAATGAGCAGTACTTC.

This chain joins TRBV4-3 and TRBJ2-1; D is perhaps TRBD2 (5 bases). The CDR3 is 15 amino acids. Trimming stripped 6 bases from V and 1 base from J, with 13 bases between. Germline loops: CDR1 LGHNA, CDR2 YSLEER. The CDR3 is CASRRTLGSYNEQFF. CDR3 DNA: TGCGCCAGCAGACGGACTTTAGGATCCTACAATGAGCAGTTCTTC.

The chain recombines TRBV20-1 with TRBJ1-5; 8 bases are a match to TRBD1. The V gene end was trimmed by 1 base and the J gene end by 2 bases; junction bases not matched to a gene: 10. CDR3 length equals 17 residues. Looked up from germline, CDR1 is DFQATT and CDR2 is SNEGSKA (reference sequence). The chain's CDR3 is CSARAAGTGWGNQPQHF. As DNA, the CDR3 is TGCAGTGCTAGAGCCGCCGGGACAGGATGGGGCAATCAGCCCCAGCATTTT.

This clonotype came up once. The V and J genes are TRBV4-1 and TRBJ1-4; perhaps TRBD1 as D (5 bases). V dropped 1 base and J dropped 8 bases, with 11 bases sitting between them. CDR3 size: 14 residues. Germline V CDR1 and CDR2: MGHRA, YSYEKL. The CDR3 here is CASSQARVLEKLFF. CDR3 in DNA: TGCGCCAGCAGCCAAGCCAGGGTCCTGGAAAAACTGTTTTTT.

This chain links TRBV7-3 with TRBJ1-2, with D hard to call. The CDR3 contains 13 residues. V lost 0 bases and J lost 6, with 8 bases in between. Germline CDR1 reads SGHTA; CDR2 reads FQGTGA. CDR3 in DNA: TGTGCCAGCAGCTTAACTCAGCTCCATGGCTACACCTTC. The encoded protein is CASSLTQLHGYTF.

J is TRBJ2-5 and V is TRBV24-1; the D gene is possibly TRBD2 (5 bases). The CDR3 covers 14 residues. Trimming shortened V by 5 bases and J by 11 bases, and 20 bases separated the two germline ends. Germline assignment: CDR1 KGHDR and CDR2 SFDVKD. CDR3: CATSGWASSNEQYF. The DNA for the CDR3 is TGTGCCACCAGTGGATGGGCTAGCAGCAATGAGCAGTACTTC.

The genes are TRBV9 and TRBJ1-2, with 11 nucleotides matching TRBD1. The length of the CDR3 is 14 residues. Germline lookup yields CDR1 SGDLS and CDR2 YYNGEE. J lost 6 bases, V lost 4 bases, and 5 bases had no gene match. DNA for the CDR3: TGTGCCAGCAGCTTTCGGACAGGGGGCAATGGCTACACCTTC. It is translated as CASSFRTGGNGYTF.

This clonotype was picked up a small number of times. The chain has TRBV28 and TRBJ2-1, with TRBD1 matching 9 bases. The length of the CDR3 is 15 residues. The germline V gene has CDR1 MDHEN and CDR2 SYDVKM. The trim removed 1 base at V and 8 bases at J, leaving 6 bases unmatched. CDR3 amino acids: CASSLYRDRVDEQFF. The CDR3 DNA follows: TGTGCCAGCAGTTTATACCGGGACAGGGTGGATGAGCAGTTCTTC.